These 26 T cell receptor beta chains came from one sample sequenced in a study of T cells after yellow fever vaccination. Each CDR3 protein is one row after TCRdb ran MiXCR on the 5' RACE reads. The table has around 50,000 distinct CDR3 sequences, less than 9% seen once. This material consisted of CD8+ T cells sorted from PBMCs, taken less than 16 days after the first yellow fever vaccination. The receptor source for this set is a young man who received the YFV17D yellow fever vaccine.

The gene calls are TRBV7-2 and TRBJ2-7, with TRBD1 matching over 10 bases. The CDR3 is 16 amino acids. Trimming cost V 6 bases and J 0 bases; bases outside gene matches: 8. CDR1 SGHTA and CDR2 FQGNSA come from the germline V gene. CDR3 in DNA: TGTGCCAGCAGTCGTCCGGGACAGGGGAGCTCCTACGAGCAGTACGTC. Protein product: CASSRPGQGSSYEQYV.

This clonotype was detected ten times or more. The rearrangement uses TRBV4-1 and TRBJ2-1; D tentatively reads TRBD1 or TRBD2 (5 bases each). Germline loops: CDR1 MGHRA, CDR2 YSYEKL. The CDR3 covers 16 residues. Trimming took off 4 bases at V and 8 bases at J, with 21 bases between the two ends. The CDR3 nucleotides read TGCGCCAGCAGCCTGACCGGTCTTCGGGGCGAGGATGAGCAGTTCTTC. It codes for CASSLTGLRGEDEQFF.

There are many counts of this clonotype. V gene TRBV4-1 combines with J gene TRBJ2-2; D is uncertain. This CDR3 is 15 amino acids long. Germline CDR1 MGHRA, CDR2 YSYEKL. The germline V and J ends were trimmed by 0 bases and 3 bases, with 8 bases remaining between them. The CDR3 DNA reads TGCGCCAGCAGCCAAGACCCCTCCGACACCGGGGAGCTGTTTTTT. Translated, it gives CASSQDPSDTGELFF.

This clonotype was recorded at least ten times. The chain has TRBV15 and TRBJ2-7; maybe TRBD1 (6 bases). CDR1 is LNHNV, CDR2 YYDKDF, per germline (reference sequence). With 3 bases removed from V and 3 bases from J, the gap between germline ends came to 12 bases. The CDR3 extends over 14 amino acids. The CDR3 DNA is TGTGCCACCAGCAGGGACAGATCTCTCTACGAGCAGTACGTC. This codes for CATSRDRSLYEQYV.

This clonotype was observed many times. The CDR3 spells CASSSPGVGNTIYF. The CDR3 bases are TGTGCCAGCAGCTCCCCGGGGGTCGGAAACACCATATATTTT. This rearrangement joins TRBV12-3 or TRBV12-4 to TRBJ1-3, with D possibly being TRBD1 (5 bases). The CDR3 contains 14 residues. Trimming left V 6 bases short and J 4 bases short, with 13 bases between.

The CDR3 coding sequence is TGTGCCAGCAGTTTAAATCCAGGGAGGGGGGACACTGAAGCTTTCTTT. This gives the protein CASSLNPGRGDTEAFF. V and J are TRBV12-3 or TRBV12-4 and TRBJ1-1; the D gene is possibly TRBD1 (6 bases). V lost 2 bases and J 3 bases, leaving 16 bases between the germline ends. The CDR3 is made up of 16 amino acids.

This clonotype was seen ten or more times. The chain uses TRBV9 and TRBJ2-1; 7 bases are a match to TRBD1. Germline CDR1 and CDR2: SGDLS and YYNGEE. This CDR3 has 14 amino acids. V lost 6 bases to trimming and J lost 2 bases; unmatched junction nucleotides: 5. The CDR3 loop reads CASTTGLTYNEQFF. CDR3 in DNA: TGTGCCAGCACGACAGGGCTTACCTACAATGAGCAGTTCTTC.

This clonotype was observed many times. This chain connects TRBV5-4 to TRBJ1-2, with 8 bases fitting TRBD1. The germline CDR1 and CDR2 sequences are SGHNT and YYREEE (reference sequence). The length of the CDR3 is 14 residues. V lost 0 bases, J lost 4 bases, and 2 bases stayed unmatched. CDR3 protein: CASSLGQGSYGYTF. CDR3 bases: TGTGCCAGCAGCTTGGGACAGGGGAGCTATGGCTACACCTTC. Supplemented by reference TRBV5-4 and TRBJ1-2, the full variable domain reads ETGVTQSPTHLIKTRGQQVTLRCSSQSGHNTVSWYQQALGQGPQFIFQYYREEENGRGNFPPRFSGLQFPNYSSELNVNALELDDSALYLCASSLGQGSYGYTFGSGTRLTVV.

The chain employs TRBV12-3 or TRBV12-4 and TRBJ2-1; D possibly corresponds to TRBD2 (8 bases). This CDR3 has 16 amino acids. Trimming took 5 bases from V and 12 from J, leaving 26 bases between them. CDR3 protein: CASSLGLAGGGSGQFF. CDR3 coding DNA: TGTGCCAGCAGTCTCGGACTAGCAGGGGGGGGCTCGGGGCAGTTCTTC.

This clonotype has ten or more counts. The chain couples TRBV4-1 to TRBJ2-2; 8 nucleotides match TRBD1. CDR3 length: 15 residues. The germline CDR1 and CDR2 sequences are MGHRA and YSYEKL. With 4 bases clipped from V and 6 bases from J, the junction kept 7 bases outside the gene matches. Written as DNA, the CDR3 is TGCGCCAGCAGCCTCCTTGCAGGGGGCGCCGGGGAGCTGTTTTTT. It translates to CASSLLAGGAGELFF.

The chain joins TRBV5-6 to TRBJ2-7; D unclear. Trimming shortened V by 9 bases and J by 2 bases, and 21 bases separated the two germline ends. Germline V gives CDR1 SGHDT, CDR2 YYEEEE. The CDR3 length is 15 residues. CDR3 coding DNA: TGTGCCATCGGCCCCGGGCTGGTCCGGACCTACGAGCAGTACTTC. Amino acids: CAIGPGLVRTYEQYF. Combining the CDR3 with reference TRBV5-6 and TRBJ2-7 gives the whole variable domain DAGVTQSPTHLIKTRGQQVTLRCSPKSGHDTVSWYQQALGQGPQFIFQYYEEEERQRGNFPDRFSGHQFPNYSSELNVNALLLGDSALYLCAIGPGLVRTYEQYFGPGTRLTVT.

This clonotype was picked up a small number of times. The chain uses TRBV27 and TRBJ2-1; D is ambiguous. The length of the CDR3 is 14 residues. Deletions cut 6 bases from V and 8 bases from J, with 17 bases between. Per germline, CDR1 MNHEY and CDR2 SMNVEV (reference sequence). CDR3 sequence reads: CASSRPAGRDEQFF. CDR3 bases: TGTGCCAGCAGCCGGCCCGCCGGTCGGGATGAGCAGTTCTTC.

This clonotype was detected many times. V is TRBV6-4 and J is TRBJ2-3, with D perhaps matching TRBD1 or TRBD2 (5 bases each). V lost 8 bases and J lost 5, with 17 bases in between. The CDR3 is made up of 14 amino acids. Germline V lookup: CDR1 MRHNA, CDR2 SNTAGT. The CDR3 nucleotides are TGTGCCAGCCGCTTGGGGGTAGGAGAAGATACGCAGTATTTT. Amino acids: CASRLGVGEDTQYF.

This clonotype was counted at least ten times. The chain carries TRBV7-8 and TRBJ2-5, with 8 bases matching TRBD1. CDR3 size: 16 residues. Germline V gene sequence: CDR1 SGHVS, CDR2 FQNEAQ. The V gene end was trimmed by 5 bases and the J gene end by 10 bases; junction bases not matched to a gene: 18. The CDR3 DNA reads as TGTGCCAGCAGCCCAAGGACAGGGAGGCCTTCAATAGACCAGTACTTC. This encodes CASSPRTGRPSIDQYF.

Ten or more counts support this clonotype. The chain joins TRBV4-1 to TRBJ2-7; D not certain. From germline, CDR1 is MGHRA and CDR2 YSYEKL. The ends were cut back, 1 base at V and 6 bases at J, with 10 bases in the middle. The CDR3 loop spans 13 amino acids. The CDR3 loop is CASSQVIHGEQYV. The CDR3 DNA reads as TGCGCCAGCAGCCAAGTTATACATGGCGAGCAGTACGTC.

By sample share, this clonotype is medium-sized. V usage is TRBV7-2 and J usage is TRBJ2-1; unclear D gene. V was pared by 0 bases and J by 0 bases, with 6 bases between. The germline gives CDR1 SGHTA, CDR2 FQGNSA. This CDR3 has 15 amino acids. The CDR3 DNA sequence: TGTGCCAGCAGCTTAGCAGCTTCCTCCTACAATGAGCAGTTCTTC. It translates to CASSLAASSYNEQFF.

The DNA for the CDR3 is TGTGCCAGCACCGTCTCCGGGGGAACCTACAATGAGCAGTTCTTC. Protein product: CASTVSGGTYNEQFF. The chain is built from TRBV5-4 and TRBJ2-1, with D perhaps TRBD2 (6 bases). Trimming left V 6 bases short and J 2 bases short, with 15 bases between. From germline, CDR1 is SGHNT and CDR2 YYREEE (reference sequence). The CDR3 totals 15 residues. The entire variable domain, with the rest obtained from reference TRBV5-4 and TRBJ2-1, is as follows: ETGVTQSPTHLIKTRGQQVTLRCSSQSGHNTVSWYQQALGQGPQFIFQYYREEENGRGNFPPRFSGLQFPNYSSELNVNALELDDSALYLCASTVSGGTYNEQFFGPGTRLTVL.

This rearrangement joins TRBV2 to TRBJ2-7; 16 nucleotides agree with TRBD2. Germline CDR1 SNHLY, CDR2 FYNNEI. J was trimmed by 6 bases and V by 10 bases; bases with no gene match: 6. The CDR3 totals 14 residues. Here the CDR3 reads CATPGLAGGREQYV. For the CDR3, the DNA is TGTGCCACCCCGGGACTAGCGGGGGGGCGCGAGCAGTACGTC.

This clonotype showed up many times. The chain uses TRBV29-1 and TRBJ1-2; 8 nucleotides match TRBD1. The V gene end was trimmed by 7 bases and the J gene end by 4 bases; junction bases not matched to a gene: 8. CDR1 is SQVTM and CDR2 is ANQGSEA in the germline V gene. CDR3 length: 13 residues. DNA for the CDR3: TGCAGCGCCCAGGACAGGGCCTCCTATGGCTACACCTTC. It specifies CSAQDRASYGYTF.

This clonotype was counted many times. The chain carries TRBV7-9 and TRBJ1-2; TRBD1 matches 7 bases. The CDR3 is 15 residues long. From germline, CDR1 is SEHNR and CDR2 FQNEAQ (reference sequence). V shed 4 bases and J 2 bases; nucleotides not matched to a gene: 7. CDR3 DNA: TGTGCCAGCAGCTGGATTGGACAGGACAACTATGGCTACACCTTC. Its protein is CASSWIGQDNYGYTF.

Ten or more counts support this clonotype. V and J are TRBV12-5 and TRBJ2-2; D is tentatively TRBD1 or TRBD2 (5 bases each). Germline values: CDR1 LGHNT, CDR2 FRNRAP. The V end was cut by 3 bases, the J end by 4 bases, with 21 bases between. The CDR3 has 18 residues. CDR3 amino acids: CASGLGLGPGTATGELFF. The CDR3 nucleotides are TGTGCTAGTGGTTTAGGGTTAGGGCCCGGGACGGCCACCGGGGAGCTGTTTTTT.

In its sample, this clonotype was seen many times. The CDR3 DNA follows: TGTGCCAGCAGCTTAGCCCCCCGGGGGGTGCTTTCCTACGAGCAGTACGTC. This encodes CASSLAPRGVLSYEQYV. The chain employs TRBV7-2 and TRBJ2-7, with 7 bases fitting TRBD2. CDR1 and CDR2 (germline): SGHTA, FQGNSA. V dropped 0 bases and J dropped 1; count of bases not matched to a gene: 9. This CDR3 has 17 residues.

This clonotype was recorded many times. The chain recombines TRBV19 with TRBJ2-1; 10 positions agree with TRBD2. V was pared by 0 bases and J by 8 bases, with 7 bases of the junction left unmatched. The CDR3 loop spans 16 amino acids. Germline CDR1 reads LNHDA; CDR2 reads SQIVND (reference sequence). CDR3 protein: CASSIESASGGHEQFF. CDR3 nucleotide sequence: TGTGCCAGTAGTATAGAGTCGGCTAGCGGGGGACATGAGCAGTTCTTC.

In this sample, this clonotype turned up many times. V usage is TRBV4-2 and J usage is TRBJ2-7; no reliable D call. V lost 1 base and J 0 bases, leaving 4 bases between the germline ends. This CDR3 is 13 amino acids long. The germline V gene encodes CDR1 LGHNA and CDR2 YNFKEQ. CDR3 bases: TGTGCCAGCAGCCAAGGAATCTCCTACGAGCAGTACTTC. It specifies CASSQGISYEQYF.

Many counts were recorded for this clonotype. The chain has TRBV4-1 and TRBJ2-7; D uncertain. V was clipped by 3 bases and J by 2 bases, with 8 bases between them. The germline CDR1 and CDR2 sequences are MGHRA and YSYEKL. CDR3 length: 13 residues. The CDR3 loop reads CASSQDRTYEQYV. Written as DNA, the CDR3 is TGCGCCAGCAGCCAGGACCGTACCTACGAGCAGTACGTC.

This clonotype was recorded at least ten times. The chain employs TRBV12-3 or TRBV12-4 and TRBJ2-3; D not certain. The germline V and J ends were trimmed by 2 bases and 1 base, with 10 bases remaining between them. The CDR3 is 15 residues long. CDR3 sequence: CASSLKGLGTDTQYF. The DNA of the CDR3 is TGTGCCAGCAGTTTAAAGGGCCTCGGCACAGATACGCAGTATTTT.